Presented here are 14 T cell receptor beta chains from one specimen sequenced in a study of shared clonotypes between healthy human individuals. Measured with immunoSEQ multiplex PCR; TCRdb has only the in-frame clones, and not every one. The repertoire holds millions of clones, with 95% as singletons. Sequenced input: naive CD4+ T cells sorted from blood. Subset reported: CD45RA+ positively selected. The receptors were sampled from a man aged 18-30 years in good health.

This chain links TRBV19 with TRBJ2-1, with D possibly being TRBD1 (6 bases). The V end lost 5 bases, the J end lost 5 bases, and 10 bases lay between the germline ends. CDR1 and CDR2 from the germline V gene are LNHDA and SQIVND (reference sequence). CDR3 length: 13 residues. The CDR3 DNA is TGTGCCAGTAGTCGCTGGACAGACAATGAGCAGTTCTTC. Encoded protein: CASSRWTDNEQFF.

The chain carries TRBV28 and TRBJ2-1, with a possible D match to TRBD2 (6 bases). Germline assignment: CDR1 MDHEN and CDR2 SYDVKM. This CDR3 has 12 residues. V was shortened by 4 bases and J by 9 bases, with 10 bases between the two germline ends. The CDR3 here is CASSSGTAEQFF. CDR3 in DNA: TGTGCCAGCAGTTCAGGGACTGCTGAGCAGTTCTTC.

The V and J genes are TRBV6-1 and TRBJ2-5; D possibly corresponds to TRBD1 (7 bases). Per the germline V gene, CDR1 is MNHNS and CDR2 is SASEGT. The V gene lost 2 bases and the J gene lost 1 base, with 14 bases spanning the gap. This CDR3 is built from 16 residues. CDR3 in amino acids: CASSESGGTVQETQYF. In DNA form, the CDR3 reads TGTGCCAGCAGTGAAAGTGGAGGGACAGTCCAAGAGACCCAGTACTTC.

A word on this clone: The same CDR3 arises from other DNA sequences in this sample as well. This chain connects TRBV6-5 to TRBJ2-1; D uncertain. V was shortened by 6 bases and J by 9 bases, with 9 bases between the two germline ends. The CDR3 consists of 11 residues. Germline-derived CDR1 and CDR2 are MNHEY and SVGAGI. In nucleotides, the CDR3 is TGTGCCAGCAGCCGGGCAGGTGAGCAGTTCTTC. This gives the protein CASSRAGEQFF.

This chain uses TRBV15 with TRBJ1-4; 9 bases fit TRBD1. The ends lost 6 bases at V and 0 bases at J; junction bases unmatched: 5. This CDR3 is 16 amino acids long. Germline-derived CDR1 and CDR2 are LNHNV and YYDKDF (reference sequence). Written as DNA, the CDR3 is TGTGCCACCAGTCCGACAGGGGGAGCAACTAATGAAAAACTGTTTTTT. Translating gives CATSPTGGATNEKLFF.

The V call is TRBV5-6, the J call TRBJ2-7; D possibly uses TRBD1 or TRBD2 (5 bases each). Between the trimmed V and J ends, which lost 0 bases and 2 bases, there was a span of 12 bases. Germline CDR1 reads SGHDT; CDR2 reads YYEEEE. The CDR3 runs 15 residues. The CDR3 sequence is CASSLVSGPAYEQYF. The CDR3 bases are TGTGCCAGCAGCTTGGTATCGGGACCGGCCTACGAGCAGTACTTC.

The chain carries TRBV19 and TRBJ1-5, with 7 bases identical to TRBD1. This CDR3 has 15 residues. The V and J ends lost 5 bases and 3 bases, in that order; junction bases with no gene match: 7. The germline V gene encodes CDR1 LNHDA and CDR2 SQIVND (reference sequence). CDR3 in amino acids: CASSDTGAANQPQHF. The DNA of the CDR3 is TGTGCCAGTAGTGACACAGGGGCCGCCAATCAGCCCCAGCATTTT. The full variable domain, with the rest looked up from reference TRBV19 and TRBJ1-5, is DGGITQSPKYLFRKEGQNVTLSCEQNLNHDAMYWYRQDPGQGLRLIYYSQIVNDFQKGDIAEGYSVSREKKESFPLTVTSAQKNPTAFYLCASSDTGAANQPQHFGDGTRLSIL.

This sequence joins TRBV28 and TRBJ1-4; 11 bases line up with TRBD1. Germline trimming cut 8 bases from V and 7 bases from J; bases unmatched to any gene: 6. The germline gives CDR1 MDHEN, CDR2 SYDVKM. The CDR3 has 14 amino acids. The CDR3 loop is CASRRGTGGEKLFF. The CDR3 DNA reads TGTGCCAGCCGCAGGGGGACAGGGGGTGAAAAACTGTTTTTT.

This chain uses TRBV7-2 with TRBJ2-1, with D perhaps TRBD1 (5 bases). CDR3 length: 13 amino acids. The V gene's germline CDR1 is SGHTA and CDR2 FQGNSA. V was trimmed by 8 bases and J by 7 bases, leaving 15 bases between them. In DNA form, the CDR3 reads TGTGCCAGCGAAAGGGGCTCGAGGAATGAGCAGTTCTTC. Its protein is CASERGSRNEQFF.

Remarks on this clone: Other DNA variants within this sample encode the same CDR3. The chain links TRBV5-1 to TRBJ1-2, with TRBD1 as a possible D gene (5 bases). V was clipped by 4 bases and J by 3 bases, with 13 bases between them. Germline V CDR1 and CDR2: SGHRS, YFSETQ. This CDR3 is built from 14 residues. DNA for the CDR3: TGCGCCAGCAGCCTGAGCGGAGGGGACTATGGCTACACCTTC. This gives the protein CASSLSGGDYGYTF.

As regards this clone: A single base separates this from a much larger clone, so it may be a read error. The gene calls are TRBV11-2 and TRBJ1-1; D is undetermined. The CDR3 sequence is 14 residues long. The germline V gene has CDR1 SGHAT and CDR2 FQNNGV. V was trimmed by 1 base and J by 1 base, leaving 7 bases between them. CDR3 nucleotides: TGTGCCAGCAGCTTAGGGACTGAGAACACTGAAGCTTTCTTT. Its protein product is CASSLGTENTEAFF. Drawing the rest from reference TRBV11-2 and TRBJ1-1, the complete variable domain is EAGVAQSPRYKIIEKRQSVAFWCNPISGHATLYWYQQILGQGPKLLIQFQNNGVVDDSQLPKDRFSAERLKGVDSTLKIQPAKLEDSAVYLCASSLGTENTEAFFGQGTRLTVV.

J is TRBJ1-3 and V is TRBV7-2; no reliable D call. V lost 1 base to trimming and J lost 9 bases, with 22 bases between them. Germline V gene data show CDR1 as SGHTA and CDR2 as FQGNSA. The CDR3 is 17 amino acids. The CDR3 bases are TGTGCCAGCAGCTTAGTTACAAACACAGCCCGCGTAGGCACCATATATTTT. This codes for CASSLVTNTARVGTIYF.

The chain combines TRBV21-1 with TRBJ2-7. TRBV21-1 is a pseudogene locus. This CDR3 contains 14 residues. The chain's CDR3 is CASSTSRTRYEQYF. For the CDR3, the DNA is TGTGCCAGCAGCACCTCTCGGACCCGGTACGAGCAGTACTTC.

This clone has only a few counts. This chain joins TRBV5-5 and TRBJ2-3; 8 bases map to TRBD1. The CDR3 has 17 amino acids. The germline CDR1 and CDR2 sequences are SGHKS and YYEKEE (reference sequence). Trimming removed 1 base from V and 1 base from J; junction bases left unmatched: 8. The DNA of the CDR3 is TGTGCCAGCAGCTTGATTGCTGGGACAGGAGGCACAGATACGCAGTATTTT. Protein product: CASSLIAGTGGTDTQYF.